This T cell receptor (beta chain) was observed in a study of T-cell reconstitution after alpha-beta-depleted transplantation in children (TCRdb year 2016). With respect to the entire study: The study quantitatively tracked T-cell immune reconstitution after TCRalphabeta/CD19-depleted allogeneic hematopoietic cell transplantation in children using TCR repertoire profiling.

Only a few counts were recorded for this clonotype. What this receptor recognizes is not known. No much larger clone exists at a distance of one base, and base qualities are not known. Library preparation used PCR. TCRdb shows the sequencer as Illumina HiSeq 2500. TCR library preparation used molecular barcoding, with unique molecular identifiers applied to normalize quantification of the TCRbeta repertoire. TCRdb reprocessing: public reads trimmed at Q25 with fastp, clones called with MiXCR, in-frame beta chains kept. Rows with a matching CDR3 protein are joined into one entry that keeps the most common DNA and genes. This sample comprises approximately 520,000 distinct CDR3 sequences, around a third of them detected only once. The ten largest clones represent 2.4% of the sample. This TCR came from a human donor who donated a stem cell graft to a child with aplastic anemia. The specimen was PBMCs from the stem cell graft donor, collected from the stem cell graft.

The CDR3: CASSLKREIGEQYF. In nucleotides, the sequence is TGTGCCAGCAGCTTAAAGCGGGAGATCGGGGAGCAGTACTTC. The V and J segments used are TRBV7-2 and TRBJ2-7; 8 bases in the junction line up with TRBD2. The CDR3 numbers 14 residues from cysteine through phenylalanine. Only CDR3 DNA remains: 42 bases, in frame from the first base. Reading the germline V gene gives CDR1 SGHTA and CDR2 FQGNSA. Trimming leaves V shorter by 2 bases and J shorter by 7 bases, with the junction holding 7 bases beyond the gene matches.